The 9 T cell receptor beta chains below all came from one sample that was sequenced in a study of OX40 agonist ivuxolimab in advanced cancers. Libraries were prepared by immunoSEQ multiplex PCR; TCRdb keeps only in-frame clonotypes and omits some of them. The data hold approximately 33,000 clones, with approximately 91% observed a single time. This material consisted of CD4+ or CD8+ T cells sorted from blood, taken in a trial of the OX40 agonist ivuxolimab. These receptor sequences come from an adult with an advanced solid tumor such as melanoma, head and neck, liver or kidney cancer.

The chain links TRBV11-2 to TRBJ2-3; possibly TRBD1 or TRBD2 for D (5 bases each). V lost 5 bases to trimming and J lost 6 bases, with 12 bases between them. Germline lookup yields CDR1 SGHAT and CDR2 FQNNGV. The CDR3 is 13 amino acids. The CDR3 region has the DNA TGTGCCAGCAGCCCCCCCTGGGGGGATACGCAGTATTTT. It translates to CASSPPWGDTQYF.

The V and J genes are TRBV7-9 and TRBJ1-2; no firm D call. Trimming pared 5 bases from V and 4 bases from J, leaving 14 bases between. This CDR3 comprises 14 residues. Per germline, CDR1 SEHNR and CDR2 FQNEAQ (reference sequence). The CDR3 sequence is CASSPGPVLYGYTF. DNA for the CDR3: TGTGCCAGCAGCCCGGGCCCAGTTCTCTATGGCTACACCTTC.

The table lists this clone with a count of one. The rearrangement joins TRBV13 to TRBJ2-7; D is unclear. Per germline, CDR1 PRHDT and CDR2 FYEKMQ (reference sequence). CDR3 length equals 11 residues. Trimming took off 0 bases at V and 6 bases at J, with 3 bases between the two ends. In nucleotides, the CDR3 is TGTGCCAGCAGCTTAGGCCGCGAGCAGTACTTC. It specifies CASSLGREQYF.

The chain uses TRBV15 and TRBJ1-5, with D possibly TRBD1 on 5 matching bases. This CDR3 has 17 residues. CDR1 and CDR2 from the germline V gene are LNHNV and YYDKDF (reference sequence). Trimming took 0 bases from V and 9 from J, leaving 21 bases between them. The CDR3 DNA sequence: TGTGCCACCAGCAGAGATCCGCAGGGCGAGGATATGCGGCCCCAGCATTTT. Encoded protein: CATSRDPQGEDMRPQHF.

Of note for this clone: A far larger clone is one nucleotide away, so this likely arose from a read error. J is TRBJ2-5 and V is TRBV7-9; 7 positions match TRBD1. V lost 5 bases to trimming and J lost 2 bases; unmatched junction nucleotides: 11. The CDR3 length is 16 residues. Per the germline V gene, CDR1 is SEHNR and CDR2 is FQNEAQ (reference sequence). The CDR3 loop is CASSQDPWTGQETQYF. In DNA form, the CDR3 reads TGTGCCAGCAGCCAAGATCCATGGACAGGACAAGAGACCCAGTACTTC.

This clone has more than one count but fewer than ten. The chain combines TRBV23-1 with TRBJ1-1; no clear D. TRBV23-1 is given ORF status, its function remaining uncertain. CDR3 length equals 12 residues. The V gene lost 2 bases and the J gene lost 2 bases, with 3 bases spanning the gap. CDR3 coding DNA: TGCGCCAGCAGTCAACAAAACACTGAAGCTTTCTTT. Translated: CASSQQNTEAFF.

V gene TRBV5-4 combines with J gene TRBJ2-1, with 7 bases that match TRBD1. With 4 bases clipped from V and 4 bases from J, the junction kept 5 bases outside the gene matches. Germline V gene data show CDR1 as SGHNT and CDR2 as YYREEE (reference sequence). The CDR3 is 14 amino acids. CDR3 DNA sequence: TGTGCCAGCAGCCCGGGACAGCCTTACAATGAGCAGTTCTTC. Amino acids: CASSPGQPYNEQFF. Combining the CDR3 with reference TRBV5-4 and TRBJ2-1 gives the whole variable domain ETGVTQSPTHLIKTRGQQVTLRCSSQSGHNTVSWYQQALGQGPQFIFQYYREEENGRGNFPPRFSGLQFPNYSSELNVNALELDDSALYLCASSPGQPYNEQFFGPGTRLTVL.

This clone has just one count. This rearrangement joins TRBV7-9 to TRBJ1-2; 12 bases align to TRBD1. Germline CDR1 and CDR2: SEHNR and FQNEAQ (reference sequence). J was trimmed by 6 bases and V by 3 bases; bases with no gene match: 8. The CDR3 consists of 16 residues. The CDR3 reads CASSFLPGQGANGYTF. The CDR3 coding sequence is TGTGCCAGCAGCTTCCTTCCGGGACAGGGGGCGAATGGCTACACCTTC.

In its sample, this clone was seen once. The chain carries TRBV7-9 and TRBJ2-2; 10 bases align to TRBD1. This CDR3 region has 16 residues. Germline V gene data show CDR1 as SEHNR and CDR2 as FQNEAQ (reference sequence). V trimming: 1 base; J trimming: 3 bases; junction bases outside the gene matches: 2. CDR3 bases: TGTGCCAGCAGCTTAGGGGGACAGGGGCACACCGGGGAGCTGTTTTTT. It specifies CASSLGGQGHTGELFF.